This entry lists 12 T cell receptor beta chains sequenced from one sample in a study of T cell repertoires in cytomegalovirus infection. These receptors' antigens are unknown. In TCRdb, the reads were re-called with MiXCR into one record per CDR3 protein. The data show some 50,000 distinct CDR3 sequences, with about a fifth seen just once and roughly 90% held by the top ten. This material consisted of CD8+ T cells from cultured PBMCs, taken from culture after CMV antigen stimulation. The source of these receptors is a human donor in good health (CMV status not recorded). Some clones in this sample may be carry-over from other donors' samples.

This clonotype was detected ten times or more. This rearrangement joins TRBV20-1 to TRBJ2-5; 7 bases agree with TRBD2. Germline V gene data show CDR1 as DFQATT and CDR2 as SNEGSKA (reference sequence). V lost 3 bases to trimming and J lost 7 bases; unmatched junction nucleotides: 8. The CDR3 loop spans 13 amino acids. CDR3 protein: CSARGREEGTQYF. The CDR3 DNA reads TGCAGTGCTAGGGGTCGGGAGGAGGGGACCCAGTACTTC.

The genes are TRBV7-8 and TRBJ2-7; 8 positions agree with TRBD2. CDR3 size: 15 residues. Trimming cost V 5 bases and J 0 bases; bases outside gene matches: 6. Germline CDR1 and CDR2: SGHVS and FQNEAQ. The CDR3 nucleotides read TGTGCCAGCAGCCAACTGGGACTAGGCTCCTACGAGCAGTACTTC. Translation gives CASSQLGLGSYEQYF.

This clonotype has only a few counts. The chain uses TRBV20-1 and TRBJ1-1, with D unclear. CDR3 length: 12 amino acids. V lost 1 base, J lost 1 base, and 4 bases lay in between. Germline loops: CDR1 DFQATT, CDR2 SNEGSKA (reference sequence). The CDR3, as DNA: TGCAGTGCTAGAGGGGGGAACACTGAAGCTTTCTTT. Encoded protein: CSARGGNTEAFF.

This clonotype was seen a few times. The chain joins TRBV29-1 to TRBJ2-2, with a possible D match to TRBD1 (6 bases). This CDR3 has 14 residues. Trimming stripped 3 bases from V and 4 bases from J, with 12 bases between. Germline V CDR1 and CDR2: SQVTM, ANQGSEA. The CDR3 DNA is TGCAGCGTTGATGTGGACAGTACCACCGGGGAGCTGTTTTTT. Translation gives CSVDVDSTTGELFF.

The chain joins TRBV19 to TRBJ2-2, with a tentative D call TRBD2 (6 bases). Trimming removed 7 bases at V and 6 bases at J, with 12 bases between. The germline gives CDR1 LNHDA, CDR2 SQIVND (reference sequence). CDR3 length: 13 residues. CDR3 sequence: CASTPGVPGELFF. CDR3 nucleotides: TGTGCCAGTACCCCGGGGGTTCCCGGGGAGCTGTTTTTT.

J is TRBJ2-1 and V is TRBV11-2; D uncertain. The CDR3 runs 14 residues. Germline V gene lookup returns CDR1 SGHAT and CDR2 FQNNGV. Trimming left V 4 bases short and J 1 base short, with 8 bases between. The chain's CDR3 is CASSSPISYNEQFF. CDR3 nucleotide sequence: TGTGCCAGCAGCTCCCCAATTTCCTACAATGAGCAGTTCTTC.

The gene calls are TRBV7-2 and TRBJ2-7, with 10 bases that match TRBD2. CDR1 is SGHTA and CDR2 is FQGNSA in the germline V gene. V lost 5 bases, J lost 2 bases, and 3 bases stayed unmatched. The CDR3 contains 14 residues. In nucleotides, the CDR3 is TGTGCCAGCAGCGATAGCGGGGGGCCCTACGAGCAGTACTTC. This translates into CASSDSGGPYEQYF.

The gene calls are TRBV6-2 or TRBV6-3 and TRBJ2-2; no clear D gene. V lost 2 bases and J 6 bases, leaving 7 bases between the germline ends. The germline gives CDR1 MNHEY, CDR2 SVGEGT. The CDR3 spans 13 residues. The CDR3 spells CASSYMGPGELFF. CDR3 DNA sequence: TGTGCCAGCAGTTACATGGGCCCCGGGGAGCTGTTTTTT.

This chain uses TRBV6-2 or TRBV6-3 with TRBJ1-2, with D uncertain. The V gene lost 3 bases and the J gene lost 0 bases, with 17 bases spanning the gap. CDR3 size: 17 residues. CDR1 and CDR2 (germline): MNHEY, SVGEGT. CDR3 in DNA: TGTGCCAGCAGTTATAAGTTAGGCGGAGGCGCTAACTATGGCTACACCTTC. It translates to CASSYKLGGGANYGYTF.

This clonotype turned up a few times. J is TRBJ1-1 and V is TRBV7-8, with D tentatively TRBD1 (6 bases). The CDR3 extends over 15 amino acids. Germline V gives CDR1 SGHVS, CDR2 FQNEAQ. Trimming removed 5 bases from V and 1 base from J, with 14 bases in between. CDR3 coding DNA: TGTGCCAGCAGCCCCTTAGGGGGAAGGAACACTGAAGCTTTCTTT. It specifies CASSPLGGRNTEAFF.

This clonotype was seen a few times. V and J are TRBV7-2 and TRBJ1-1; no definite D call. Trimming stripped 3 bases from V and 2 bases from J, with 13 bases between. Germline CDR1 and CDR2: SGHTA and FQGNSA. The CDR3 sequence is 15 residues long. The chain's CDR3 is CASSFSMTRNTEAFF. The CDR3 DNA reads as TGTGCCAGCAGCTTCTCAATGACACGTAACACTGAAGCTTTCTTT.

The chain carries TRBV7-9 and TRBJ1-3; D ambiguous. V was trimmed by 2 bases and J by 0 bases, leaving 17 bases between them. The germline CDR1 and CDR2 sequences are SEHNR and FQNEAQ (reference sequence). The CDR3 spans 18 residues. CDR3 protein: CASSLSSDPLGSGNTIYF. The CDR3 coding sequence is TGTGCCAGCAGCTTATCATCTGACCCGCTTGGCTCTGGAAACACCATATATTTT.